This entry lists 5 T cell receptor beta chains sequenced from one sample in a study. MiXCR, run by TCRdb on the 5' RACE reads, gives a single entry per CDR3 protein. The table lists a few thousand distinct CDR3 sequences, approximately 70% of them singletons. Cells sorted as Tregs were CD4+, CD25+ and CD127-/low. Sequenced material: Tregs sorted from blood. The receptors come from a female donor with breast cancer.

Here the CDR3 DNA reads TGTGCCAGCAGTTACGATTTCAATGAGCAGTTCTTC. Amino acids: CASSYDFNEQFF. The rearrangement links TRBV6-6 to TRBJ2-1; D gene ambiguous. The CDR3 contains 12 residues. With 2 bases removed from V and 6 bases from J, the gap between germline ends came to 5 bases. CDR1 and CDR2 from the germline V gene are MNHNY and SVGAGI (reference sequence).

CDR3: CSATPKDWTYNEQFF. DNA for the CDR3: TGCAGTGCTACCCCGAAAGACTGGACCTACAATGAGCAGTTCTTC. The V and J genes are TRBV20-1 and TRBJ2-1; D ambiguous. V dropped 4 bases and J dropped 2 bases, with 15 bases sitting between them. This CDR3 is built from 15 residues. Germline-derived CDR1 and CDR2 are DFQATT and SNEGSKA (reference sequence).

The CDR3 coding sequence is TGTGCCAGCAGCTCTAGCGGGGGGAGGGGGCTATCCTACAATGAGCAGTTCTTC. It encodes CASSSSGGRGLSYNEQFF. The rearrangement joins TRBV7-2 to TRBJ2-1; 11 bases line up with TRBD2. The germline V gene encodes CDR1 SGHTA and CDR2 FQGNSA. The CDR3 covers 18 residues. The junction had 9 bases not matched to a gene; V was cut back by 4 bases and J by 1 base.

The rearrangement links TRBV7-6 to TRBJ2-5; D call uncertain. CDR1 is SGHVS and CDR2 is FNYEAQ in the germline V gene. V lost 1 base to trimming and J lost 0 bases, with 6 bases between them. The CDR3 has 14 residues. Here the CDR3 reads CASSLGAYQETQYF. The DNA for the CDR3 is TGTGCCAGCAGCTTAGGAGCGTACCAAGAGACCCAGTACTTC.

The V and J genes are TRBV28 and TRBJ1-6; D perhaps matches TRBD1 (5 bases). CDR3 size: 14 residues. Looked up from germline, CDR1 is MDHEN and CDR2 is SYDVKM. Trimming shortened V by 3 bases and J by 6 bases, and 9 bases separated the two germline ends. The CDR3 here is CASSFRGLNSPLHF. The CDR3 DNA reads as TGTGCCAGCAGTTTTAGGGGCCTTAATTCACCCCTCCACTTT.